The clone carrying this TCR beta chain has more than one count but fewer than ten. Unique molecular identifiers tagged individual cDNA molecules. MiXCR was run by TCRdb on the 5' RACE reads, yielding one entry per CDR3 protein. The table has 25,000 to 35,000 distinct CDR3 sequences, about 5.8% seen once. This entry comes from a study of early T cells in non-severe SARS-CoV-2 infection. Study information: Sequencing targeted bulk RNA from unsorted whole blood, leaving chains unpaired.

In germline, CDR1 is LGHDT, CDR2 YNNKEL (reference sequence). The V and J ends lost 1 base and 6 bases respectively, with 18 bases between them. The CDR3 is made up of 17 amino acids. The sequencing sample was made of whole blood. The chain combines TRBV3-1 with TRBJ2-2; TRBD1 or TRBD2 may be the D gene (6 bases each). The TCR was taken from an adult who was a healthcare worker with PCR-confirmed SARS-CoV-2 infection or an uninfected control (not recorded which). This chain's CDR3 is CASSQVEGVNGAGELFF. The CDR3 DNA sequence: TGTGCCAGCAGCCAAGTGGAGGGGGTGAATGGGGCCGGGGAGCTGTTTTTT.